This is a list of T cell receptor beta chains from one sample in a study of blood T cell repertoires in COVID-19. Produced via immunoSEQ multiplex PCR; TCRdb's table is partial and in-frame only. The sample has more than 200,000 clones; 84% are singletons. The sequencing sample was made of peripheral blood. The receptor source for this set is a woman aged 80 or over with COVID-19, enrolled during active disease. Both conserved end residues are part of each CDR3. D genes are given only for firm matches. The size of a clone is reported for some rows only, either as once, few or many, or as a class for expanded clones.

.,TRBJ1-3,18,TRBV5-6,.,TGTGCCAGCAGCTTGAAGTTTTTAGGGGGATGGTCTGGAAACACCATATATTTT,CASSLKFLGGWSGNTIYF
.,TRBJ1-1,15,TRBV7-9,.,TGTGCCAGCAGCCACGGGCGGGCCATGAACACTGAAGCTTTCTTT,CASSHGRAMNTEAFF
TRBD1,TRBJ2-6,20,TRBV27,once,TGTGCCAGCAGTTTATACCGCCCGGGACAGGCCGTCTCTGGGGCCAACGTCCTGACTTTC,CASSLYRPGQAVSGANVLTF
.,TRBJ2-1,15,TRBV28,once,TGTGCCAGCAGTACACGACTAACATCCTACAATGAGCAGTTCTTC,CASSTRLTSYNEQFF
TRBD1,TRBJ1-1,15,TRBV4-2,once,TGTGCCAGCAGCCAAGAGACAGGGGCAAACACTGAAGCTTTCTTT,CASSQETGANTEAFF
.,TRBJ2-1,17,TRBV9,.,TGTGCCAGCAGCGTAGGTGGGGCAGTCTCTTCCTACAATGAGCAGTTCTTC,CASSVGGAVSSYNEQFF
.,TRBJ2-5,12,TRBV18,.,TGTGCCAGCTCCCCGAGGGAAGAGACCCAGTACTTC,CASSPREETQYF
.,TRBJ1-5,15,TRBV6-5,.,TGTGCCAGCAGTCTCCGACAAGCTAGCAATCAGCCCCAGCATTTT,CASSLRQASNQPQHF
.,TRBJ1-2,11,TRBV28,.,TGTGCCAGCAGTTCAGGGCTAGGCTACACCTTC,CASSSGLGYTF
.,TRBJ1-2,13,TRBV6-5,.,TGTGCCAGCAGTACGGGGACTAACTATGGCTACACCTTC,CASSTGTNYGYTF
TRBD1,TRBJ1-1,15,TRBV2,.,TGTGCCAGCAGCCGACAGGGGCAGATGAACACTGAAGCTTTCTTT,CASSRQGQMNTEAFF
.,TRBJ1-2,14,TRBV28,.,TGTGCCAGCAGGCCCTCCGGACAGTTGGGTGGCTACACCTTC,CASRPSGQLGGYTF
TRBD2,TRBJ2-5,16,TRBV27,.,TGTGCCAGCAGTTTATCTTCCCTAGCGGGCCAAGAGACCCAGTACTTC,CASSLSSLAGQETQYF
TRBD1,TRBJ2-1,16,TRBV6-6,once,TGTGCCAGCAGTTACAGAGGACAGGGGCAATACAATGAGCAGTTCTTC,CASSYRGQGQYNEQFF
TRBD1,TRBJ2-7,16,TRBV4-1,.,TGCGCCAGCAGCCGCATCGCCGGACAGGGGGTCTACGAGCAGTACTTC,CASSRIAGQGVYEQYF
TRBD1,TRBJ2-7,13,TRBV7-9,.,TGTGCCAGCAGCCCACAGGGGACCTACGAGCAGTACTTC,CASSPQGTYEQYF
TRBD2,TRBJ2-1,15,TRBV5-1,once,TGCGCCAGCAGCAGGGGAGCGGGGGCGGGGAATGAGCAGTTCTTC,CASSRGAGAGNEQFF
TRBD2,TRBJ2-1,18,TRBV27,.,TGTGCCAGCAGTTTAAGGGCTAGCGGGGGATTTACCTACAATGAGCAGTTCTTC,CASSLRASGGFTYNEQFF
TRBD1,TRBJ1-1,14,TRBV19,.,TGTGCCAGTAGTACCGGACAGGGGGAGACTGAAGCTTTCTTT,CASSTGQGETEAFF
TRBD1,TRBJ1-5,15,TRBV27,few,TGTGCCAGCAGAGGAGGGACAGAACCAAATCAGCCCCAGCATTTT,CASRGGTEPNQPQHF
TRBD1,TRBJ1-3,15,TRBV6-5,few,TGTGCCAGCAGGATGACAGGGGTGGCCGGAAACACCATATATTTT,CASRMTGVAGNTIYF
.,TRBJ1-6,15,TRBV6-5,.,TGTGCCAGCAATATATCCCCCCGGGGAGATTCACCCCTCCACTTT,CASNISPRGDSPLHF
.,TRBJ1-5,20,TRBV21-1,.,TGTGCCAGCAGCGCTGAATGGGACAGGGAGTCTCGGGGACGCAATCAGCCCCAGCATTTT,CASSAEWDRESRGRNQPQHF
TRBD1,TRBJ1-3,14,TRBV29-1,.,TGCAGCGCCCAACAGGGGGCGACCGGAAACACCATATATTTT,CSAQQGATGNTIYF
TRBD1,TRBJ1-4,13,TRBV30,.,TGTGCCTGGAGGGGACAGGGGCAGGAAAAACTGTTTTTT,CAWRGQGQEKLFF
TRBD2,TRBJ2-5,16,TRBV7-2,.,TGTGCCAGCAGGATGCGGGCTAGCGGGGGGGGTGAGACCCAGTACTTC,CASRMRASGGGETQYF
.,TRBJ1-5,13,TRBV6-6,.,TGTGCCAGCAGTCTCCTGGCTTATCAGCCCCAGCATTTT,CASSLLAYQPQHF
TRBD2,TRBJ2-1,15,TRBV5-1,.,TGCGCCAGCAGCTTGGGGGCTAGCGGCTACAATGAGCAGTTCTTC,CASSLGASGYNEQFF
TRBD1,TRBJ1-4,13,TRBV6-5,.,TGTGCCGCCCGGACAGGGCTTAATGAAAAACTGTTTTTT,CAARTGLNEKLFF
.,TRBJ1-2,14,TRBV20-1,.,TGCAGTGCTAGTCGAGGGCGAGCTAACTATGGCTACACCTTC,CSASRGRANYGYTF
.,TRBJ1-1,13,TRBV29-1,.,TGCAGCGGTGCTGTCACAGCAGGAACTGAAGCTTTCTTT,CSGAVTAGTEAFF
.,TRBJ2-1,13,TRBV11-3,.,TGTGCCAGCAGCTTAGGTCCGTACAATGAGCAGTTCTTC,CASSLGPYNEQFF
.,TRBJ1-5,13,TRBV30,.,TGTGCCTGGAGTGTAGCGGGGGATCAGCCCCAGCATTTT,CAWSVAGDQPQHF
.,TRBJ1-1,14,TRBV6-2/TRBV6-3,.,TGTGCCAGCAGTTACTGGGCAAGGAACGAGCATGCTTTCTTT,CASSYWARNEHAFF
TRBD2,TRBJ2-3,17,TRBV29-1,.,TGCAGCGTGAGGACTAGCGGGAAACGATCTAGCACAGATACGCAGTATTTT,CSVRTSGKRSSTDTQYF
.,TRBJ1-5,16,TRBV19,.,TGTGCCAGTAGTAGGGGGGGTTTACCTAGCAATCAGCCCCAGCATTTT,CASSRGGLPSNQPQHF
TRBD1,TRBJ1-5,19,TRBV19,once,TGTGCCAGTAGTATAGGGGGGGGCAGGACAGGGGGTAGCAATCAGCCCCAGCATTTT,CASSIGGGRTGGSNQPQHF
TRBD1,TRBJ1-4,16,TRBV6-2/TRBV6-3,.,TGTGCCAGCAGTTACCGGAGCCGGGACAGTGATGAAAAACTGTTTTTT,CASSYRSRDSDEKLFF
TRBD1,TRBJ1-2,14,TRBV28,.,TGTGCCAGCAGTTTATCCACAGGGGAACATGGCTACACCTTC,CASSLSTGEHGYTF
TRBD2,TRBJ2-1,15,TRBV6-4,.,TGTGCCAGCAGTGACCAAGCGGGGGCCTACAATGAGCAGTTCTTC,CASSDQAGAYNEQFF
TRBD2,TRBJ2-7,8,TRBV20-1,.,TGCAGTGCTGCTGGGGGGGGGTTC,CSAAGGGF